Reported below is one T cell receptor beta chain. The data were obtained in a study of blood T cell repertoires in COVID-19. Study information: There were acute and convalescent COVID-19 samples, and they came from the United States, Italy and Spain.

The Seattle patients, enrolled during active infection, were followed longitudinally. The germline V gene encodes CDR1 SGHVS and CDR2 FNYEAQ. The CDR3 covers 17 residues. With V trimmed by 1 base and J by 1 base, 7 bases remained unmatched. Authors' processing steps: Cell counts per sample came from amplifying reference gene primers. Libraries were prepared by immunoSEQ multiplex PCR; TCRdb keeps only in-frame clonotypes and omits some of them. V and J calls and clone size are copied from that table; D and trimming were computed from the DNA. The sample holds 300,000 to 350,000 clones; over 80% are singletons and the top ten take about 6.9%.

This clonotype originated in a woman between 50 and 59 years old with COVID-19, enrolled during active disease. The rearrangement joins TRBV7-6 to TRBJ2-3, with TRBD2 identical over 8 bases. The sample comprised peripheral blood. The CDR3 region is CASSLGYSGVRTDTQYF. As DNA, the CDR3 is TGTGCCAGCAGCTTAGGCTATAGCGGGGTCCGCACAGATACGCAGTATTTT.